Here is one TCR beta chain with its context. The antigen is unknown. TCRdb itself ran the 5' RACE reads through MiXCR, one entry per CDR3 protein. The sample has 350,000 to 500,000 distinct CDR3 sequences; about 22% are singletons. The data derive from a study of T-cell memory formation after mild COVID-19. Across the whole study: The study found TCR clusters largely donor specific. Findings of the study overall: The study found balanced CD4/CD8 in clones contracting day 15 to 85 and a CD4+ lean in later expanders. The finding that pre-infection memory included some responding clones suggested that cross-reactive memory joined.

The CDR3 runs 17 residues. V was clipped by 5 bases and J by 2 bases, with 19 bases between them. Germline-derived CDR1 and CDR2 are KGHDR and SFDVKD. Sequenced: PBMCs or a T cell subset sorted from them (not recorded which). V and J are TRBV24-1 and TRBJ2-3, with a tentative D call TRBD2 (6 bases). The clonotype originates from an adult woman who had mild COVID-19 (a few samples of this study predate the infection). Cell type and time point are not known. CDR3 in DNA: TGTGCCACCAGTGCCTGGGAGGCGGGCACTACCACAGATACGCAGTATTTT. It codes for CATSAWEAGTTTDTQYF.